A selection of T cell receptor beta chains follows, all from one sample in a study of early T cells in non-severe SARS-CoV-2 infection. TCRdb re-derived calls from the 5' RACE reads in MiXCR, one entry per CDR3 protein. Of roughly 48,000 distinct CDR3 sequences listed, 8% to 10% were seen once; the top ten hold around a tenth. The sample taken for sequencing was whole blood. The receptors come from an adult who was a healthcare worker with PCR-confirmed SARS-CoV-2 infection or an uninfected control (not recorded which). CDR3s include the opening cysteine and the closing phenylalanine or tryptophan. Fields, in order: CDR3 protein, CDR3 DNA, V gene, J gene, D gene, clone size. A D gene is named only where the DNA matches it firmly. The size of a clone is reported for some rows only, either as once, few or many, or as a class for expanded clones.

cdr3_aa: CASSPLSGGAQETQYF
cdr3_nt: TGTGCCAGCAGCCCACTTAGCGGGGGGGCCCAAGAGACCCAGTACTTC
v_call: TRBV7-9
j_call: TRBJ2-5
d_call: TRBD2
clone_size: NA

cdr3_aa: CASSFTGDVNYGYTF
cdr3_nt: TGCGCCAGCAGCTTCACTGGGGACGTCAACTATGGCTACACCTTC
v_call: TRBV5-1
j_call: TRBJ1-2
d_call: NA
clone_size: many

cdr3_aa: CASSSGTGNYGYTF
cdr3_nt: TGTGCCAGCAGTTCGGGGACAGGGAATTATGGCTACACCTTC
v_call: TRBV7-9
j_call: TRBJ1-2
d_call: TRBD1
clone_size: NA

cdr3_aa: CASSPSPHDLADFQETQYF
cdr3_nt: TGTGCCAGCAGCCCCTCCCCCCACGACCTAGCGGATTTCCAAGAGACCCAGTACTTC
v_call: TRBV11-1
j_call: TRBJ2-5
d_call: TRBD2
clone_size: NA

cdr3_aa: CAISGATGNTIYF
cdr3_nt: TGTGCCATCAGTGGCGCTACAGGAAACACCATATATTTT
v_call: TRBV10-3
j_call: TRBJ1-3
d_call: NA
clone_size: NA

cdr3_aa: CSARDTRGHYNEQFF
cdr3_nt: TGCAGTGCTAGAGATACCAGGGGGCATTACAATGAGCAGTTCTTC
v_call: TRBV20-1
j_call: TRBJ2-1
d_call: TRBD1
clone_size: few

cdr3_aa: CASSDRDGRSTDTQYF
cdr3_nt: TGTGCCAGCTCAGACAGGGACGGTCGGAGCACAGATACGCAGTATTTT
v_call: TRBV7-2
j_call: TRBJ2-3
d_call: TRBD1
clone_size: NA

cdr3_aa: CASSSTITDTQYF
cdr3_nt: TGTGCCAGCAGCTCTACAATCACAGATACGCAGTATTTT
v_call: TRBV7-6
j_call: TRBJ2-3
d_call: NA
clone_size: many

cdr3_aa: CAALNAGQLSYEQYF
cdr3_nt: TGTGCCGCCTTAAACGCTGGACAGCTCTCCTACGAGCAGTACTTC
v_call: TRBV21-1
j_call: TRBJ2-7
d_call: NA
clone_size: NA

cdr3_aa: CASSPSGPTDEQFF
cdr3_nt: TGTGCCAGCAGCCCCTCCGGACCTACAGATGAGCAGTTCTTC
v_call: TRBV7-2
j_call: TRBJ2-1
d_call: NA
clone_size: few

cdr3_aa: CASSQSGQTRTDTQYF
cdr3_nt: TGCGCCAGCAGCCAATCAGGACAGACCCGCACAGATACGCAGTATTTT
v_call: TRBV4-1
j_call: TRBJ2-3
d_call: NA
clone_size: few

cdr3_aa: CASSLQLKETQYF
cdr3_nt: TGTGCCAGCAGCTTACAACTTAAAGAGACCCAGTACTTC
v_call: TRBV7-6
j_call: TRBJ2-5
d_call: NA
clone_size: NA

cdr3_aa: CASSPIHEQFF
cdr3_nt: TGTGCCAGCAGCCCGATCCATGAGCAGTTCTTC
v_call: TRBV7-2
j_call: TRBJ2-1
d_call: NA
clone_size: NA

cdr3_aa: CASSLPDGYEQYF
cdr3_nt: TGTGCCAGCAGTTTACCGGACGGCTACGAGCAGTACTTC
v_call: TRBV27
j_call: TRBJ2-7
d_call: NA
clone_size: many

cdr3_aa: CASSVSGAGNTIYF
cdr3_nt: TGTGCCAGCAGCGTATCTGGAGCTGGAAACACCATATATTTT
v_call: TRBV9
j_call: TRBJ1-3
d_call: NA
clone_size: NA

cdr3_aa: CASSPPTRTEAFF
cdr3_nt: TGTGCCAGCTCACCGCCCACCCGGACTGAAGCTTTCTTT
v_call: TRBV18
j_call: TRBJ1-1
d_call: NA
clone_size: many